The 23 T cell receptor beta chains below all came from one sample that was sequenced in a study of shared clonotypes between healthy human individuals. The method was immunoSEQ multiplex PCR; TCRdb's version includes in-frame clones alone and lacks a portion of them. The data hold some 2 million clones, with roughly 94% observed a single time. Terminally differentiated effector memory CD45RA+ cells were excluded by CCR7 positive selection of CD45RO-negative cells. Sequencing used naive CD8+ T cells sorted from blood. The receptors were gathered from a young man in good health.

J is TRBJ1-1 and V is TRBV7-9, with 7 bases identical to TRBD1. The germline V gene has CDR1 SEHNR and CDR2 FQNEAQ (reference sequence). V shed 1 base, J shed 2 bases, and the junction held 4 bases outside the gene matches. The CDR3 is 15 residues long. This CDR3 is CASSLVTGLNTEAFF. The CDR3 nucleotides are TGTGCCAGCAGCTTAGTGACAGGGCTTAACACTGAAGCTTTCTTT.

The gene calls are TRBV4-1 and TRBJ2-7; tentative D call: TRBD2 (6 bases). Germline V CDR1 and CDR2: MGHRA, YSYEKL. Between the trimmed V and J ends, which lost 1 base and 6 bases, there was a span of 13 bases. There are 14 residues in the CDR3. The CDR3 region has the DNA TGCGCCAGCAGCCAAGGGGAGGCAGGTCCCGAGCAGTACTTC. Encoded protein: CASSQGEAGPEQYF.

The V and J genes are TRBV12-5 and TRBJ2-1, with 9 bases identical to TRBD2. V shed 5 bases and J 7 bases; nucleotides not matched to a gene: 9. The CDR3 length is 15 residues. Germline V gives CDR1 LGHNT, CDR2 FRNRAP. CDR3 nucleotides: TGTGCTAGTGGTACGCGTCCTAGCGGGGCAAATGAGCAGTTCTTC. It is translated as CASGTRPSGANEQFF.

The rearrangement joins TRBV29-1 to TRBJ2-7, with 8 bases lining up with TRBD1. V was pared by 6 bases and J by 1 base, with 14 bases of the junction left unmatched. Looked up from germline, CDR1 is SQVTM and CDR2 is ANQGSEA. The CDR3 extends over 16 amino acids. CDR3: CSVRGFWDRLSYEQYF. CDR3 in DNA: TGCAGCGTCAGGGGGTTTTGGGACAGGCTATCCTACGAGCAGTACTTC.

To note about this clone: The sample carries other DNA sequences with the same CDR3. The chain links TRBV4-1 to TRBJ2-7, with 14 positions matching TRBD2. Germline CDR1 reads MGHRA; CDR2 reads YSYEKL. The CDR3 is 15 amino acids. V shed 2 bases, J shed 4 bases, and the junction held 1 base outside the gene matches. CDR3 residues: CASSQRLAGGYEQYF. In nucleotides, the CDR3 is TGCGCCAGCAGCCAACGACTAGCGGGGGGGTACGAGCAGTACTTC.

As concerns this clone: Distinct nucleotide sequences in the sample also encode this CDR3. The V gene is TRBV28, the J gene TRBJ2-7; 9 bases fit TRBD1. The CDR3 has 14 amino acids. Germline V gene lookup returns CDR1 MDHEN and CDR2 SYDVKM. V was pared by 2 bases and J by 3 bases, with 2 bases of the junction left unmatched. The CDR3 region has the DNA TGTGCCAGCAGTTTAGGGGACAGGGTCTACGAGCAGTACTTC. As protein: CASSLGDRVYEQYF.

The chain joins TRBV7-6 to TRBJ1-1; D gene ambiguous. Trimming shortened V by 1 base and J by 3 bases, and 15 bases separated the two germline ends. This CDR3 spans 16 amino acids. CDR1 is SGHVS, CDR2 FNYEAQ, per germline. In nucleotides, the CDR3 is TGTGCCAGCAGCTTAGATCCTATCGGGGAGTACACTGAAGCTTTCTTT. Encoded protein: CASSLDPIGEYTEAFF.

The CDR3 DNA sequence: TGTGCCAGCAGCAAAAGGGGGGACAGCCAGGTATCCTACGAGCAGTACTTC. Protein: CASSKRGDSQVSYEQYF. The chain combines TRBV21-1 with TRBJ2-7; the table's D call TRBD1 went unverified against the DNA. TRBV21-1 is annotated as a pseudogene. This CDR3 has 17 amino acids.

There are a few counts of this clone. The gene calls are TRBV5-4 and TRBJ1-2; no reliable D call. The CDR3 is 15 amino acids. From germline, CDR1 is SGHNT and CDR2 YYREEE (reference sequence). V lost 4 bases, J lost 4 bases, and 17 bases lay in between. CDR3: CASSRDDLAAYGYTF. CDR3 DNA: TGTGCCAGCAGCAGGGATGACCTCGCAGCCTATGGCTACACCTTC.

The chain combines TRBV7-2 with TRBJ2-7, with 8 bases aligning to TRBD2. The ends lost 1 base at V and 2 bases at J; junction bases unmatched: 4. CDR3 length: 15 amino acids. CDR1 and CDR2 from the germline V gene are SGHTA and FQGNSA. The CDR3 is CASSLDGGAPYEQYF. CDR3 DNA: TGTGCCAGCAGCTTAGACGGGGGGGCGCCCTACGAGCAGTACTTC.

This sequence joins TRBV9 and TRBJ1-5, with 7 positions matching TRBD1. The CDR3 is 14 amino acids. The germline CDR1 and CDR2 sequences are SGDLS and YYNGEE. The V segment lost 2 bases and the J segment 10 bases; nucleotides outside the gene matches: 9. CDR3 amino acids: CASSVGQSEGPQHF. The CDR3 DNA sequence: TGTGCCAGCAGCGTGGGACAGTCGGAGGGACCCCAGCATTTT. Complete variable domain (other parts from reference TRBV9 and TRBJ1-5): DSGVTQTPKHLITATGQRVTLRCSPRSGDLSVYWYQQSLDQGLQFLIQYYNGEERAKGNILERFSAQQFPDLHSELNLSSLELGDSALYFCASSVGQSEGPQHFGDGTRLSIL.

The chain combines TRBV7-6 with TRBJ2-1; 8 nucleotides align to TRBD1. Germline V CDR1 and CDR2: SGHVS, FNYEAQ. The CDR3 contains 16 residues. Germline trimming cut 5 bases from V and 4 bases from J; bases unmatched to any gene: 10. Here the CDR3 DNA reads TGTGCCAGCAGCCAACCAGGGGGCGCGGGATACAATGAGCAGTTCTTC. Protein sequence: CASSQPGGAGYNEQFF.

The CDR3, as DNA: TGCAGCGTTGAAGATCACAGGGGCACTGAAGCTTTCTTT. As protein: CSVEDHRGTEAFF. The chain recombines TRBV29-1 with TRBJ1-1, with TRBD1 identical over 7 bases. The junction had 2 bases not matched to a gene; V was cut back by 0 bases and J by 4 bases. The CDR3 covers 13 residues. In germline, CDR1 is SQVTM, CDR2 ANQGSEA.

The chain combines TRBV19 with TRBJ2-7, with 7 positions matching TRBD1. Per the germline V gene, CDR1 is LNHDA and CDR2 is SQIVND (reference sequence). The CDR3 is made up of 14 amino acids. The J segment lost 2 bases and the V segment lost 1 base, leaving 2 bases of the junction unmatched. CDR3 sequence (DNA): TGTGCCAGTAGTATAGGGGGACAGCCCTACGAGCAGTACTTC. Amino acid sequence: CASSIGGQPYEQYF.

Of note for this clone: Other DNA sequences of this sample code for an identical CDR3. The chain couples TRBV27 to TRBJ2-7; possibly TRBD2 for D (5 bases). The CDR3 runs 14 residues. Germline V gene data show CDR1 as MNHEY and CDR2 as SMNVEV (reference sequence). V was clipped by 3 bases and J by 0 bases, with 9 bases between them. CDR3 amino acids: CASSFGGPSYEQYF. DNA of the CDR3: TGTGCCAGCAGTTTCGGAGGCCCCTCCTACGAGCAGTACTTC.

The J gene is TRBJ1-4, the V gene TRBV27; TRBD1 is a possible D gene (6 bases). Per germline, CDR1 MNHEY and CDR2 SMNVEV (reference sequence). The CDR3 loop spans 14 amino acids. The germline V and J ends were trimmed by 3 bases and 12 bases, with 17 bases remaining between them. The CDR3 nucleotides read TGTGCCAGCAGTTTTTCTACAGGGCCCGAGGAACTGTTTTTT. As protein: CASSFSTGPEELFF.

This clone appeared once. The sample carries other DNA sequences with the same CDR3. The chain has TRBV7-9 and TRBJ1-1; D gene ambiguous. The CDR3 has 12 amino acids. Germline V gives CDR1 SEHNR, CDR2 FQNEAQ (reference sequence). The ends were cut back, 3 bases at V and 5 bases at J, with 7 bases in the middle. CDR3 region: CASSFLGTEAFF. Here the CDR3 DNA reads TGTGCCAGCAGCTTCCTAGGTACTGAAGCTTTCTTT.

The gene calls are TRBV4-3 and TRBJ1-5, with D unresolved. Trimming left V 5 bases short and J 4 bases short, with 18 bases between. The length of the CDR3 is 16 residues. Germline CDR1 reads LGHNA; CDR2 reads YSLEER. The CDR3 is CASSSRENSRNQPQHF. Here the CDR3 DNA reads TGCGCCAGCAGCTCTCGAGAGAATTCCAGAAATCAGCCCCAGCATTTT.

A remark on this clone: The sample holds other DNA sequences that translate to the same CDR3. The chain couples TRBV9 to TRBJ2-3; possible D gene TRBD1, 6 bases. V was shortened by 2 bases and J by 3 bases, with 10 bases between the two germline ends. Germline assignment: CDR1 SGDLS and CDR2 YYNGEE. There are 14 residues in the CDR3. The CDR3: CASSVGAVTDTQYF. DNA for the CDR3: TGTGCCAGCAGCGTGGGGGCGGTGACAGATACGCAGTATTTT.

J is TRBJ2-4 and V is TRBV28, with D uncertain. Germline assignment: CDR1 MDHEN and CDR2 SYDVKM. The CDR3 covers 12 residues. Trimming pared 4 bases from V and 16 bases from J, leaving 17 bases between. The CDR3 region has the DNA TGTGCCAGCAGTTCCTTAGACCTCGCGACATACTTC. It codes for CASSSLDLATYF.

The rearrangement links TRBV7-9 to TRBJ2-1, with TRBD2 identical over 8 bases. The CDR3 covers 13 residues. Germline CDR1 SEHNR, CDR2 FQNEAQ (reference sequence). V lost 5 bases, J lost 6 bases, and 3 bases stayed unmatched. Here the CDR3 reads CASSRTSSNEQFF. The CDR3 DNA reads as TGTGCCAGCAGCCGGACTAGCAGCAATGAGCAGTTCTTC.

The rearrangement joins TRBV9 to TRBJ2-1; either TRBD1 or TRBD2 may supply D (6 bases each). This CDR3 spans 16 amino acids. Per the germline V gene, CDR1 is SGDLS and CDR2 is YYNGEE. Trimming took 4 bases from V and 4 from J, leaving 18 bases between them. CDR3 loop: CASSPWGPAGYNEQFF. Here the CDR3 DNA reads TGTGCCAGCAGCCCCTGGGGGCCAGCGGGTTACAATGAGCAGTTCTTC.

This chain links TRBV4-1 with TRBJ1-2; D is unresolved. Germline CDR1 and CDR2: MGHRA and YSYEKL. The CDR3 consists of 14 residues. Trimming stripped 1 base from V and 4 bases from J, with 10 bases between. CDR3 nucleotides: TGCGCCAGCAGCCAAGTTGGGGAGATCTATGGCTACACCTTC. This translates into CASSQVGEIYGYTF.